This T cell receptor (beta chain) originates from a study of cytomegalovirus exposure and HLA in healthy donors. Whole-study findings and limits: Researchers reported from a later analysis that most CMV-associated TCR beta chains appeared HLA-restricted. The study listed roughly 160 cytomegalovirus-associated TCR beta chains. Certain sequence variants were highly shared and formed a cluster, and this cluster was likely a sequencing artifact.

The germline V gene has CDR1 SGHRS and CDR2 YFSETQ. This CDR3 comprises 18 residues. V trimming: 4 bases; J trimming: 0 bases; junction bases outside the gene matches: 10. As concerns this clone: Its antigen is not identified.

Primers for the PCR totalled 60 Vbeta and 13 Jbeta. Sequencing used immunoSEQ multiplex PCR; TCRdb keeps in-frame clones, though not all of them. Among approximately 130,000 clones listed, 75% to 85% were seen once. Specimen: PBMCs. This clonotype originated in a woman between 50 and 59 years old in good health and CMV-seropositive. The V call is TRBV5-1, the J call TRBJ2-1; 10 bases agree with TRBD2. This chain's CDR3 is CASSPPGLAISSYNEQFF. The CDR3 DNA reads TGCGCCAGCAGCCCACCGGGACTAGCGATTAGCTCCTACAATGAGCAGTTCTTC.